This T cell receptor beta chain was obtained from a study of control samples from healthy donors and cancer patients (dated by TCRdb to about 2020). A word on this clone: There is no known antigen for this receptor. Base-call qualities are not available, and no considerably larger clone is one nucleotide away.

Receptors were amplified or captured by the immunoSEQ multiplex PCR assay. TCRdb holds this immuneACCESS table with in-frame rearrangements only. Some clones are missing; in checked studies, unresolved V genes explain under half, and the rest has no known cause. This sample lists 150,000 to 200,000 clones; 90% to 95% were detected once. The biggest ten clones account for roughly 0.7% of the sample. Including the terminal cysteine and phenylalanine, the CDR3 comprises 13 residues. Only CDR3 DNA is held: 39 bases, read in frame from base 1. V and J are truncated by 5 bases and 4 bases respectively, leaving an intervening sequence of 11 bases. As encoded in the germline V gene, CDR1 is MGHRA while CDR2 is YSYEKL.

Material for sequencing was blood. The chain uses TRBV4-1 and TRBJ1-1; TRBD1 is a possible D gene, resting on 6 matching bases. This clonotype originated in a woman in her twenties or thirties in good health. The CDR3 region has the sequence CASSLQGITEAFF. The DNA is TGCGCCAGCAGCTTACAGGGTATCACTGAAGCTTTCTTT.